This paragraph covers one TCR beta chain sequence. Antigen specificity is unknown. The sample comes from a study of T-cell memory formation after mild COVID-19. Overall study context: Largely donor-specific TCR clusters were found.

Whole-study results and caveats: Clones that contracted from day 15 to 85 were balanced CD4/CD8, while later expanders leaned CD4+. CD4+ contracting clones were found mainly in CM and EM, and CD8+ ones in EMRA.

Employing constant-segment primers, 5'RACE generated TCR alpha and TCR beta cDNA libraries bearing sample barcodes and UMIs. TCRdb ran MiXCR on the 5' RACE reads and lists one entry per CDR3 protein. The table has about 170,000 distinct CDR3 sequences, roughly 13% seen once. This clonotype was obtained from a man between 18 and 29 years old who had mild COVID-19 (a few samples of this study predate the infection). Cell type and time point are not known. The sequencing sample was made of PBMCs or a T cell subset sorted from them (not recorded which).

CDR3 nucleotide sequence: TGTGCCTGGAGTGTATCGAGGACAGATTTTTCTTATAGCAATCAGCCCCAGCATTTT. Translation gives CAWSVSRTDFSYSNQPQHF. The V call is TRBV30, the J call TRBJ1-5, with D perhaps TRBD1 (6 bases). Germline CDR1 is GTSNPN and CDR2 is SVGIG (reference sequence). The V gene lost 0 bases and the J gene lost 0 bases, with 21 bases spanning the gap. The CDR3 runs to 19 residues.